Listed below are T cell receptor beta chains from one sample, sequenced in a study of cytomegalovirus exposure and HLA in healthy donors. Only in-frame clones appear in the TCRdb table, and some are missing; sequencing was by immunoSEQ multiplex PCR. The top ten hold roughly 3% of the sample, which has over 95,000 clones, about 77% seen once. What was sequenced was PBMCs. These receptors all come from a middle-aged man in good health and CMV-seronegative. CDR3s include the opening cysteine and the closing phenylalanine or tryptophan. D genes are given only for firm matches. A clone size is listed for some rows: how often the clone was seen (once, few, many), or a class if it is expanded.

CDR3nt	CDR3aa	abundance	j_gene	v_gene	d_gene
TGTGCCAGCAGCCCAACGGTCTACGAGCAGTACTTC	CASSPTVYEQYF	few	TRBJ2-7	TRBV11-2	NA
TGCGCCAGCAGTGAAGGCGGTCTCGGGGGGGATACGCAGTATTTT	CASSEGGLGGDTQYF	NA	TRBJ2-3	TRBV10-2	TRBD2
TGTGCCACGGCGGCGGAGTCCTACGAGCAGTACTTC	CATAAESYEQYF	NA	TRBJ2-7	TRBV2	NA
TGTGCCAGCAGCTTAGCAAGGGACAGTTATAGCAATCAGCCCCAGCATTTT	CASSLARDSYSNQPQHF	NA	TRBJ1-5	TRBV7-9	TRBD1
TGTGCCAGCAGTGACTCCGGGGGAGGGAAAGCAGATACGCAGTATTTT	CASSDSGGGKADTQYF	few	TRBJ2-3	TRBV6-4	TRBD2
TGTGCCAGTAGCGGAATCGGGGCCAACGTCCTGACTTTC	CASSGIGANVLTF	NA	TRBJ2-6	TRBV25-1	NA
TGTGCCAGCTCACCGGGGACAGGGGCTGGGAATTCACCCCTCCACTTT	CASSPGTGAGNSPLHF	NA	TRBJ1-6	TRBV18	TRBD1
TGTGCCAGCAGCTTTCTTGGACAGGGGGGGTACGAGCAGTACTTC	CASSFLGQGGYEQYF	NA	TRBJ2-7	TRBV7-2	TRBD1
TGTGCCAGCAGGCCTCCCTGGGAGCACAGACAGTACTTC	CASRPPWEHRQYF	NA	TRBJ2-4	TRBV28	NA
TGTGCCAGCGGAGGGACAGGGCCCTACGAGCAGTACTTC	CASGGTGPYEQYF	NA	TRBJ2-7	TRBV19	TRBD1
TGTGCCAGCAGCTTGGGCGTGGGAGTAAATCAAGAGACCCAGTACTTC	CASSLGVGVNQETQYF	NA	TRBJ2-5	TRBV11-3	NA
TGTGCCAGCAGCCCATATGGACAGGGTGGCTATGGCTACACCTTC	CASSPYGQGGYGYTF	once	TRBJ1-2	TRBV7-2	TRBD1